This entry is about one T cell receptor (beta chain). CDR1 is SGHTA, CDR2 FQGNSA, per germline. J was trimmed by 10 bases and V by 1 base; bases with no gene match: 7. The CDR3 consists of 15 residues. Under the authors' procedure: Nucleated cell number was recorded as an estimate derived from reference gene primer amplification. Clones were read by immunoSEQ multiplex PCR, and TCRdb kept only the in-frame ones, dropping some. V and J calls and clone size follow that table, whereas D and trimming were derived from the DNA. Of a few hundred thousand clones listed, 80% to 90% are singletons. The source of the sample is a study of blood T cell repertoires in COVID-19. Study-level information: Samples of COVID-19 (acute and convalescent) were obtained from the United States, Italy and Spain.

Enrollees, 18 to 89 years old, lived in some 24 US areas. A case of COVID-19 had been met by exposed participants within 2 weeks before study entry. The sample comprised PBMCs or T cells enriched from blood (not recorded which). The sequence was obtained from a woman in her thirties or forties who had been exposed to COVID-19. The V and J genes are TRBV7-2 and TRBJ2-1, with 10 bases lining up with TRBD2. The CDR3 protein is CASSLESGRAGEQFF. The CDR3 DNA reads as TGTGCCAGCAGCTTAGAGAGCGGGAGGGCAGGGGAGCAGTTCTTC.